This T cell receptor beta chain was captured by sequencing in a study of blood T cell repertoires in COVID-19. This CDR3 is 14 amino acids long. Germline CDR1 LGHNT, CDR2 FRNRAP. Trimming cost V 6 bases and J 5 bases; bases outside gene matches: 8. Assay: immunoSEQ multiplex PCR; the TCRdb copy retains only in-frame clones and omits some. The table records fewer than 300,000 clones, 88% of them present only once. What was sequenced was peripheral blood. The chain joins TRBV12-5 to TRBJ2-3; 7 positions match TRBD1. The TCR originated in a man younger than 35 with active or convalescent COVID-19. Here the CDR3 reads CASGKEQGIDTQYF. The DNA of the CDR3 is TGTGCTAGTGGCAAAGAACAGGGGATAGATACGCAGTATTTT.